The clone carrying this TCR beta chain was counted ten times or more. Its antigen is unidentified. The data were obtained in a study of Graves' ophthalmopathy and Graves' hyperthyroidism. Notes on the study in general: A model of 13 signatures distinguished ophthalmopathy from stable hyperthyroidism at approximately 90% sensitivity and about 80% specificity.

The length of the CDR3 is 16 residues. Germline CDR1 reads MDHEN; CDR2 reads SYDVKM. V shed 4 bases and J shed 0 bases, with 16 bases lying between them. RNA transcripts were the source from which TCR beta CDR3 regions were amplified. First-round RT-PCR with HTBI primers preceded a second-round multiplex PCR. MiXCR was run by TCRdb on the multiplex PCR reads, yielding one entry per CDR3 protein. Of a few hundred thousand distinct CDR3 sequences in the sample, about 15% were seen once. The sample was peripheral blood. The chain links TRBV28 to TRBJ2-7; TRBD1 or TRBD2 may be the D gene (5 bases each). This clonotype was sampled from an adult woman with stable Graves' hyperthyroidism. In DNA form, the CDR3 reads TGTGCCAGCAGTTCCATGGCCGGGACCACCTCCTACGAGCAGTACTTC. It is translated as CASSSMAGTTSYEQYF.